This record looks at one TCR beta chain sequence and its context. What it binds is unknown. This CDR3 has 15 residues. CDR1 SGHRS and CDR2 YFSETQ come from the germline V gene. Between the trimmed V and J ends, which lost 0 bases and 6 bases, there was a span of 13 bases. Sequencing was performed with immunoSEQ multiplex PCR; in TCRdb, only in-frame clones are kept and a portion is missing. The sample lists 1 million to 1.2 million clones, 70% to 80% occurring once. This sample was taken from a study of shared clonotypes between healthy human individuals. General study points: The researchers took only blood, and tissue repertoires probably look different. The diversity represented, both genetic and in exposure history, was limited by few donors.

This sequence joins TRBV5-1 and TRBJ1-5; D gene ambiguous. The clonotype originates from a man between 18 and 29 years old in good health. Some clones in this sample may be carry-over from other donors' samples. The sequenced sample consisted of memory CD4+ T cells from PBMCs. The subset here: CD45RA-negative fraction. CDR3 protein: CASSLGPQMGQPQHF. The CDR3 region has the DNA TGCGCCAGCAGCTTGGGTCCGCAGATGGGTCAGCCCCAGCATTTT.